This TCR beta chain is from a study of T cell repertoires in cytomegalovirus infection (dated by TCRdb to the late 2010s). Regarding the study in general: Recently identified HLA-C-restricted CMV epitopes, whose presentation resists viral immunomodulation, were targeted by peptide stimulations together with well-studied HLA-B-restricted epitopes. The HLA type of each donor mattered for the analysis, because public TCR beta signatures pointed to carriage of CMV infection along with the matching HLA type.

The reads were generated on an Illumina HiSeq 1500. TCRdb handled the public reads itself, with Q25 trimming in fastp and clone calling in MiXCR, and kept productive beta chains. CDR3 protein duplicates are merged, each entry listing the most common genes and DNA. Counted in this sample were 600,000 to 700,000 distinct CDR3 sequences; 30% to 35% of them appeared once. The ten most abundant clones make up approximately 18% of the sample. Findings and caveats that apply to the study as a whole: The ex vivo response was dominated by HLA-C-restricted CMV-specific TCR beta clonotypes, which also provided the single most frequent clonotype in two of eight donors. Carriers of CMV infection plus the relevant HLA type were discriminated by the cumulative frequency of public TCR beta family members in the study cohort and in an independent roughly 380-donor cohort.

The germline V gene yields SGHTA for CDR1 and FQGNSA for CDR2. V lost 5 bases and J lost 0 bases, and the count of bases not matched to a germline gene is 4. Reading from cysteine to phenylalanine, the CDR3 counts 15 amino acids. The only DNA kept is the CDR3, 45 bases in frame from the first base. This clonotype appeared many times. Its antigen is unknown. Base qualities are not at hand, and no much larger clone is one base apart. The sample's treatment or condition label, in plain terms: in vitro stimulation with specific CMV peptide epitopes to enrich CMV-specific T cells. The receptor was isolated from a human donor in good health (CMV status not recorded). Some clones in this sample may be carry-over from other donors' samples. The sample was cultured PBMCs, taken from culture after CMV antigen stimulation. The chain couples TRBV7-2 to TRBJ1-2; 9 central nucleotides agree with TRBD1. The CDR3 protein sequence reads: CASSVRTGANYGYTF. The sequence in DNA is TGTGCCAGCAGCGTCCGGACAGGGGCTAACTATGGCTACACCTTC.